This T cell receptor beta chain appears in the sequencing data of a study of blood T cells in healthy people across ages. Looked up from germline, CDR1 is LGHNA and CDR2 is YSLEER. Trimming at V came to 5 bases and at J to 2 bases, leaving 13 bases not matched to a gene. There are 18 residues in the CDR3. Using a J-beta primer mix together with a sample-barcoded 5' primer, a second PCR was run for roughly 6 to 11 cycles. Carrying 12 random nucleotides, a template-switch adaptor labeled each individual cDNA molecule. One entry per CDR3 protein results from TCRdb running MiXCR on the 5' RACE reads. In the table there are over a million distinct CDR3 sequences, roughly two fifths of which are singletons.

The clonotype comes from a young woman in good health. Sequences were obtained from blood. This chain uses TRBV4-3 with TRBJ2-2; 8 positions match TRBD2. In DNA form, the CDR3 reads TGCGCCAGCAGCTCTACAGAACTAGCGGCACATAACACCGGGGAGCTGTTTTTT. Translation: CASSSTELAAHNTGELFF.